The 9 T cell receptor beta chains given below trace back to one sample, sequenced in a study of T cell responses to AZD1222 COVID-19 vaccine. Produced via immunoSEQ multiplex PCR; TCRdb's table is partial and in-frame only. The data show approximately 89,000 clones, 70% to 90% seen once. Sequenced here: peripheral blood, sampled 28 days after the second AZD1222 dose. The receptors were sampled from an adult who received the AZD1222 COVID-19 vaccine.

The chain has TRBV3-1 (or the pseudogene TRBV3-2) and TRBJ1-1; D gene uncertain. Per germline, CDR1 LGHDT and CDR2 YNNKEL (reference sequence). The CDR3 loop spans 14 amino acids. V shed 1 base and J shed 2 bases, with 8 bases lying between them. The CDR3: CASSQVQTNTEAFF. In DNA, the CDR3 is TGTGCCAGCAGCCAAGTCCAGACTAACACTGAAGCTTTCTTT.

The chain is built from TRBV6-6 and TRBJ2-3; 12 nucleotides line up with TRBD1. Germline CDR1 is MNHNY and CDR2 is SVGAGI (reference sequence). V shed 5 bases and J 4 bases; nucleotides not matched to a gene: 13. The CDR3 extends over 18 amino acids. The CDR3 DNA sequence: TGTGCCAGCAGTCCCTACCCTCCGGGACAGGGGGCCTCAGATACGCAGTATTTT. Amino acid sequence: CASSPYPPGQGASDTQYF.

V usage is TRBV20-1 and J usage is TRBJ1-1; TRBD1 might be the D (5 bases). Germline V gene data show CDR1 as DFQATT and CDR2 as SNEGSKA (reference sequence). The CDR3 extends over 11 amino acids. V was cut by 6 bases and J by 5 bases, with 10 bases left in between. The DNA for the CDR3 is TGCAGTGCATCAGGGCGGACTGAAGCTTTCTTT. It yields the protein CSASGRTEAFF.

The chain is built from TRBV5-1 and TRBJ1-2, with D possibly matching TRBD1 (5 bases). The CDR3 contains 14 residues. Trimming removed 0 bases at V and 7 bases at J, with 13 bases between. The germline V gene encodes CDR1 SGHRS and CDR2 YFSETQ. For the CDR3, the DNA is TGCGCCAGCAGCTTGGGGGACCTGTTCGGTGGCTACACCTTC. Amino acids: CASSLGDLFGGYTF.

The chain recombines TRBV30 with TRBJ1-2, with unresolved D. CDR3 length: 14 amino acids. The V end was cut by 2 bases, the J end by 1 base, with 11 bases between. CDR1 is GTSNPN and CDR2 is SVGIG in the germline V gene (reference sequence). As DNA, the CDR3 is TGTGCCTGGAGTAAGGAAACGGGTAACTATGGCTACACCTTC. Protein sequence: CAWSKETGNYGYTF.

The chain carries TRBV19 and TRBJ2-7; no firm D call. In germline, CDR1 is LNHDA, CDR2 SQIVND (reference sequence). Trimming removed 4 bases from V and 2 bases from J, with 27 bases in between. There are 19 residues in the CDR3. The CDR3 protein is CASSTITRPQGNGPYEQYF. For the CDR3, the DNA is TGTGCCAGTAGTACTATAACCCGCCCTCAAGGGAATGGACCCTACGAGCAGTACTTC.

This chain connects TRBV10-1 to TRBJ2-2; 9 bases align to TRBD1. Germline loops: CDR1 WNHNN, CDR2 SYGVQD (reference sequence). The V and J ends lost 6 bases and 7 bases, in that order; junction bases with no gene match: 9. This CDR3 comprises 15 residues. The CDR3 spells CASRTGQGINGELFF. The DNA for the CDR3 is TGCGCCAGCAGGACGGGACAGGGAATCAACGGGGAGCTGTTTTTT.

The CDR3: CATSFQSSGANVLTF. CDR3 coding DNA: TGTGCCACCAGCTTTCAGAGCTCTGGGGCCAACGTCCTGACTTTC. V gene TRBV15 combines with J gene TRBJ2-6; D remains unclear. The CDR3 is made up of 15 amino acids. With 5 bases removed from V and 0 bases from J, the gap between germline ends came to 8 bases. CDR1 and CDR2 (germline): LNHNV, YYDKDF (reference sequence).

The CDR3 coding sequence is TGTGCCAGCAGCCCCGCAGTGAACTATGGCTACACCTTC. It translates to CASSPAVNYGYTF. The gene calls are TRBV7-9 and TRBJ1-2; D is unresolved. The CDR3 is 13 residues long. Trimming shortened V by 5 bases and J by 2 bases, and 9 bases separated the two germline ends. Looked up from germline, CDR1 is SEHNR and CDR2 is FQNEAQ (reference sequence).